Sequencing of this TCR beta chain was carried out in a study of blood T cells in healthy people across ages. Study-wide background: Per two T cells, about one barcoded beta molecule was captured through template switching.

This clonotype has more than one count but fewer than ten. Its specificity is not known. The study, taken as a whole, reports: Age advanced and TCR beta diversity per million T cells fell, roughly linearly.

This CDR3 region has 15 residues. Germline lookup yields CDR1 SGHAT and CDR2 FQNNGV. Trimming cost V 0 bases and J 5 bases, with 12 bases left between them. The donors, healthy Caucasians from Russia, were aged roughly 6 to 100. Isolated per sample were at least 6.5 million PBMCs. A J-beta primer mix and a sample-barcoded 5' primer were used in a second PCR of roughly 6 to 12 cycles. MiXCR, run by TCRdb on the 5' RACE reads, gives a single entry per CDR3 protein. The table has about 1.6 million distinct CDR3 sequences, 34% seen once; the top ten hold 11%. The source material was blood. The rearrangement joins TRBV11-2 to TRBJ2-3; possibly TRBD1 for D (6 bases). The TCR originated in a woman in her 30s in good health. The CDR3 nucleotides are TGTGCCAGCAGCTTAGAGGGGGCGGTGGTAGATACGCAGTATTTT. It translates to CASSLEGAVVDTQYF.